Listed below are T cell receptor beta chains from one sample, sequenced in a study of T-cell reconstitution after alpha-beta-depleted transplantation in children. TCRdb passed the PCR reads through MiXCR, listing each CDR3 protein once. The repertoire consists of 90,000 to 130,000 distinct CDR3 sequences, with about 6% occurring once and the leading ten covering roughly 24%. The starting material was PBMCs, mostly from graft donor cells, obtained 360 days after TCRalphabeta/CD19-depleted stem cell transplant. The receptors stem from a male patient aged 2 to 10 who had a stem cell transplant for acute lymphoblastic leukemia, so the T cells may come from the graft donor. Both conserved end residues are part of each CDR3. A D gene is named only where the DNA matches it firmly. Some rows have no size entry. The others give once, few or many, or a class for an expanded clone.

v_gene	d_gene	j_gene	abundance	CDR3aa	CDR3nt
TRBV7-3	.	TRBJ2-2	many	CATRDSHTGELFF	TGTGCCACCCGGGACTCTCACACCGGGGAGCTGTTTTTT
TRBV28	.	TRBJ1-2	many	CASSPGYGYTF	TGTGCCAGCAGCCCGGGGTACGGCTACACCTTC
TRBV6-2/TRBV6-3	TRBD2	TRBJ2-1	many	CASSSPGLAAYNEQFF	TGTGCCAGCAGCTCTCCGGGACTAGCGGCCTACAATGAGCAGTTCTTC
TRBV6-2/TRBV6-3	TRBD1	TRBJ2-7	many	CASSYPTGAFYEQYF	TGTGCCAGCAGTTACCCGACAGGGGCGTTCTACGAGCAGTACTTC
TRBV24-1	.	TRBJ2-1	many	CATSDLSLATHNEQFF	TGTGCCACCAGTGATTTGAGTCTAGCTACTCACAATGAGCAGTTCTTC
TRBV29-1	.	TRBJ2-7	many	CSVARGPPSYEQYF	TGCAGCGTCGCACGGGGCCCTCCCTCCTACGAGCAGTACTTC
TRBV28	TRBD1	TRBJ2-4	.	CASSLRQGKAKNIQYF	TGTGCCAGCAGTTTAAGACAGGGCAAAGCCAAAAACATTCAGTACTTC
TRBV12-3/TRBV12-4	TRBD1	TRBJ2-5	.	CASSSNSGTGAASWFTQYF	TGTGCCAGCAGTTCAAATTCCGGGACAGGGGCCGCCAGTTGGTTCACCCAGTACTTC
TRBV27	TRBD2	TRBJ2-3	once	CASSPRSSGGATDTQYF	TGTGCCAGCAGCCCAAGGTCCAGCGGGGGGGCGACAGATACGCAGTATTTT
TRBV6-6	TRBD2	TRBJ2-7	many	CASSYWGRDEQYF	TGTGCCAGCAGTTATTGGGGGAGGGACGAGCAGTACTTC
TRBV6-2/TRBV6-3	.	TRBJ2-2	.	CASSYLEMTRELFF	TGTGCCAGCAGTTACTTGGAGATGACCCGGGAGCTGTTTTTT
TRBV5-6	.	TRBJ2-5	many	CASSRSDSQETQYF	TGTGCCAGCAGCCGCTCGGACAGTCAAGAGACCCAGTACTTC
TRBV28	TRBD2	TRBJ2-2	many	CASSLQRGVITGELFF	TGTGCCAGCAGTCTGCAGCGGGGGGTTATCACCGGGGAGCTGTTTTTT
TRBV27	.	TRBJ2-7	many	CASRTPTYEQYF	TGTGCCAGCAGGACACCGACCTACGAGCAGTACTTC
TRBV7-3	.	TRBJ2-5	.	CASSPDGQETQYF	TGTGCCAGCAGCCCCGACGGTCAAGAGACCCAGTACTTC
TRBV27	.	TRBJ1-5	many	CASSLSGFQPQHF	TGTGCCAGCAGTTTATCAGGGTTTCAGCCCCAGCATTTT
TRBV9	.	TRBJ2-7	few	CASSAGGTAAYEQYF	TGTGCCAGCAGCGCTGGCGGGACGGCAGCCTACGAGCAGTACTTC
TRBV4-2	.	TRBJ2-7	many	CASSQDPSPYEQYF	TGTGCCAGCAGCCAAGATCCTAGCCCCTACGAGCAGTACTTC
TRBV6-1	TRBD1	TRBJ2-2	.	CASTLPDRGEGELFF	TGTGCCAGCACCCTACCCGACAGGGGTGAAGGGGAGCTGTTTTTT
TRBV6-2/TRBV6-3	.	TRBJ1-2	few	CASEGTLYGYTF	TGTGCCAGCGAAGGGACTCTCTATGGCTACACCTTC
TRBV4-1	.	TRBJ2-7	many	CASSRDPGRSSYEQYF	TGCGCCAGCAGCCGAGATCCGGGACGGAGCTCCTACGAGCAGTACTTC
TRBV28	.	TRBJ2-3	few	CASSIASRGPTDTQYF	TGTGCCAGCAGCATAGCGTCCCGGGGGCCAACAGATACGCAGTATTTT
TRBV6-2/TRBV6-3	TRBD1	TRBJ2-2	few	CASSYPHPGTGGPGELFF	TGTGCCAGCAGTTACCCCCACCCCGGGACAGGGGGCCCCGGGGAGCTGTTTTTT
TRBV6-5	TRBD1	TRBJ1-1	many	CASSYSAGGAEAFF	TGTGCCAGCAGTTACTCGGCAGGGGGAGCTGAAGCTTTCTTT
TRBV9	.	TRBJ2-5	many	CASRADSQETQYF	TGTGCCAGCAGAGCGGACAGCCAAGAGACCCAGTACTTC
TRBV9	TRBD2	TRBJ2-5	many	CASSYTGLAGEETQYF	TGTGCCAGCAGCTATACCGGACTAGCGGGAGAGGAGACCCAGTACTTC
TRBV5-1	.	TRBJ2-7	few	CASSLAAWELEEQYF	TGCGCCAGCAGCTTGGCCGCGTGGGAGCTGGAGGAGCAGTACTTC
TRBV7-9	TRBD2	TRBJ2-5	many	CASSSASGTHQETQYF	TGTGCCAGCAGCTCTGCCAGCGGGACCCACCAAGAGACCCAGTACTTC
TRBV27	.	TRBJ2-7	.	CASSLEGDPHGQYF	TGTGCCAGCAGTTTAGAAGGGGACCCGCACGGGCAGTACTTC
TRBV11-2	.	TRBJ2-5	many	CASSFGGGETQYF	TGTGCCAGCAGCTTTGGGGGCGGGGAGACCCAGTACTTC
TRBV15	.	TRBJ2-3	many	CATSRGGAADTQYF	TGTGCCACCAGCAGAGGTGGAGCCGCGGATACGCAGTATTTT
TRBV20-1	.	TRBJ2-3	once	CSATRDRAKDTQYF	TGCAGTGCTACCCGGGACCGCGCGAAAGATACGCAGTATTTT
TRBV10-3	.	TRBJ2-7	many	CAISESGTYEQYF	TGTGCCATCAGTGAGTCTGGGACCTACGAGCAGTACTTC
TRBV28	.	TRBJ2-7	many	CASSLRVGEQYF	TGTGCCAGCAGTTTAAGGGTTGGCGAGCAGTACTTC
TRBV7-3	.	TRBJ2-1	many	CASSLDGLSSYNEQFF	TGTGCCAGCAGCTTAGATGGACTCAGCTCCTACAATGAGCAGTTCTTC
TRBV9	.	TRBJ1-2	many	CASSVRAGNYGYTF	TGTGCCAGCAGCGTTCGGGCGGGGAACTATGGCTACACCTTC
TRBV28	TRBD1	TRBJ2-7	many	CASSFGDSYEQYF	TGTGCCAGCAGTTTCGGGGACAGTTACGAGCAGTACTTC
TRBV24-1	.	TRBJ2-3	many	CATSDFGDPTDTQYF	TGTGCCACCAGTGATTTCGGGGACCCCACAGATACGCAGTATTTT
TRBV7-2	TRBD1	TRBJ2-5	.	CASSFPGQGRTLYF	TGTGCCAGCAGCTTCCCGGGACAGGGAAGGACCCTGTACTTC
TRBV24-1	.	TRBJ2-7	many	CATSVAGTFTYEQYF	TGTGCCACCAGTGTAGCCGGGACTTTTACCTACGAGCAGTACTTC
TRBV9	TRBD2	TRBJ2-1	many	CASSVVGLTSPYNEQFF	TGTGCCAGCAGCGTAGTGGGACTAACAAGCCCCTACAATGAGCAGTTCTTC
TRBV28	.	TRBJ1-2	many	CASSLYPGSNYGYTF	TGTGCCAGCAGTTTATACCCAGGGAGTAACTATGGCTACACCTTC